These 14 T cell receptor beta chains were sequenced from one sample in a study of vaccination effects on CD4 cells after COVID-19. Which antigens these TCRs recognize remains unknown. The protocol was immunoSEQ multiplex PCR, while the TCRdb copy is restricted to in-frame clones and leaves out a portion. The sample includes around 37,000 clones, roughly 73% of them seen just once. Expansion of antigen-specific CD4+ T cells with viral peptide pools was carried out by the ViraFEST assay before sequencing. Researchers isolated CD4+ T cells once less than 13 days of culture had elapsed. PCR showed that the person got SARS-CoV-2 infection at some point between March and December 2020. Specimen: CD4+ T cells from PBMCs cultured with a peptide pool, collected before COVID-19 vaccination. The receptor set was obtained from a human donor who had a prior SARS-CoV-2 infection.

A few counts support this clone. This rearrangement joins TRBV4-1 to TRBJ1-2, with D perhaps matching TRBD1 (5 bases). Trimming pared 1 base from V and 1 base from J, leaving 10 bases between. Germline assignment: CDR1 MGHRA and CDR2 YSYEKL. The CDR3 has 15 amino acids. CDR3: CASSQGGPNNYGYTF. CDR3 nucleotide sequence: TGCGCCAGCAGCCAAGGGGGACCGAATAACTATGGCTACACCTTC.

The chain is built from TRBV3-1 (or the pseudogene TRBV3-2) and TRBJ1-2, with D possibly being TRBD1 (5 bases). The CDR3 contains 12 residues. Germline CDR1 and CDR2: LGHDT and YNNKEL (reference sequence). V dropped 1 base and J dropped 8 bases, with 8 bases sitting between them. CDR3 sequence: CASSQVGEGYTF. The CDR3 nucleotides read TGTGCCAGCAGCCAAGTGGGGGAGGGCTACACCTTC.

J is TRBJ2-7 and V is TRBV9; D is unresolved. Germline V gene data show CDR1 as SGDLS and CDR2 as YYNGEE. CDR3 size: 14 residues. Trimming stripped 0 bases from V and 5 bases from J, with 12 bases between. The CDR3 loop is CASSVDVELDEQYF. The DNA for the CDR3 is TGTGCCAGCAGCGTAGATGTGGAGTTGGACGAGCAGTACTTC.

The chain links TRBV5-1 to TRBJ2-1, with 13 bases aligning to TRBD2. J was trimmed by 6 bases and V by 5 bases; bases with no gene match: 8. Germline V lookup: CDR1 SGHRS, CDR2 YFSETQ. The CDR3 spans 16 residues. CDR3 bases: TGCGCCAGCAGAAAAATGTGGACTAGCGGGAGCAATGAGCAGTTCTTC. Encoded protein: CASRKMWTSGSNEQFF.

The CDR3 coding sequence is TGTGCCAGCAGCTTAGTGGGGGCCGTCACCGGGGAGCTGTTTTTT. Its translation is CASSLVGAVTGELFF. The chain couples TRBV7-9 to TRBJ2-2; D possibly corresponds to TRBD1 (6 bases). Germline loops: CDR1 SEHNR, CDR2 FQNEAQ (reference sequence). Deletions cut 1 base from V and 4 bases from J, with 10 bases between. The CDR3 loop spans 15 amino acids.

This chain links TRBV15 with TRBJ1-2, with a possible D match to TRBD1 (6 bases). The V gene's germline CDR1 is LNHNV and CDR2 YYDKDF (reference sequence). The V end lost 5 bases, the J end lost 0 bases, and 16 bases lay between the germline ends. The CDR3 totals 16 residues. The CDR3 here is CATSQLRGASNYGYTF. CDR3 in DNA: TGTGCCACCAGCCAACTACGGGGGGCTTCTAACTATGGCTACACCTTC.

This clone was seen a few times. The genes are TRBV19 and TRBJ2-3; 7 nucleotides line up with TRBD2. Germline CDR1 reads LNHDA; CDR2 reads SQIVND (reference sequence). The CDR3 covers 15 residues. J was trimmed by 1 base and V by 5 bases; bases with no gene match: 6. The CDR3 nucleotides read TGTGCCAGTAGTTTGGGTCTAGCGGGCACAGATACGCAGTATTTT. This encodes CASSLGLAGTDTQYF.

The chain recombines TRBV11-2 with TRBJ2-2, with TRBD2 identical over 11 bases. Germline CDR1 is SGHAT and CDR2 is FQNNGV. This CDR3 is 16 amino acids long. V lost 6 bases, J lost 4 bases, and 7 bases stayed unmatched. The CDR3 sequence: CASRHPLAGGTGELFF. The CDR3 DNA reads TGTGCCAGCAGACACCCTCTAGCGGGGGGCACCGGGGAGCTGTTTTTT.

This clone was found a few times. This chain connects TRBV18 to TRBJ2-5; 8 nucleotides agree with TRBD2. The germline gives CDR1 KGHSH, CDR2 LQKENI. Unmatched junction bases numbered 11, after V lost 0 bases and J lost 5 bases. The CDR3 has 17 residues. This CDR3 is CASSPPSSGTSGETQYF. The CDR3 DNA is TGTGCCAGCTCACCACCTTCCTCCGGGACTAGTGGGGAGACCCAGTACTTC.

This clone has only one observation. The DNA of the CDR3 is TGTGCCAGCAGTGAAGCTGGCGGGATCTACGAGCAGTACTTC. Translating it yields CASSEAGGIYEQYF. V gene TRBV2 combines with J gene TRBJ2-7; the D gene is possibly TRBD2 (6 bases). CDR3 size: 14 residues. In germline, CDR1 is SNHLY, CDR2 FYNNEI. V was trimmed by 0 bases and J by 3 bases, leaving 9 bases between them.

The chain joins TRBV5-4 to TRBJ1-2; 10 bases align to TRBD1. Losses at the gene ends were 3 bases for V and 2 bases for J; bases not matched to a gene: 7. The CDR3 loop spans 16 amino acids. Germline V CDR1 and CDR2: SGHNT, YYREEE (reference sequence). CDR3 DNA sequence: TGTGCCAGCAGCTGGGGACCGGGACAGGGGAACTATGGCTACACCTTC. Translated: CASSWGPGQGNYGYTF.

The rearrangement joins TRBV6-1 to TRBJ2-3; D is unclear. The ends were cut back, 0 bases at V and 5 bases at J, with 0 bases in the middle. The CDR3 extends over 11 amino acids. Germline loops: CDR1 MNHNS, CDR2 SASEGT. The CDR3 DNA is TGTGCCAGCAGTGAAGCAGATACGCAGTATTTT. This encodes CASSEADTQYF.

This clone was seen more than once but under ten times. This chain connects TRBV28 to TRBJ1-2, with TRBD1 matching 8 bases. The V gene end was trimmed by 5 bases and the J gene end by 7 bases; junction bases not matched to a gene: 6. The germline gives CDR1 MDHEN, CDR2 SYDVKM. CDR3 length: 13 residues. CDR3 residues: CASSLTGAGGYTF. CDR3 nucleotides: TGTGCCAGCAGTCTGACAGGGGCGGGTGGCTACACCTTC.

This clone was detected a few times. This chain connects TRBV5-1 to TRBJ2-1, with D possibly matching TRBD2 (6 bases). Per germline, CDR1 SGHRS and CDR2 YFSETQ. There are 15 residues in the CDR3. The V gene lost 0 bases and the J gene lost 3 bases, with 10 bases spanning the gap. The chain's CDR3 is CASSLAGGGYNEQFF. As DNA, the CDR3 is TGCGCCAGCAGCTTGGCTGGGGGAGGCTACAATGAGCAGTTCTTC.